This is a list of T cell receptor beta chains from one sample in a study of shared clonotypes between healthy human individuals. Using immunoSEQ multiplex PCR, the repertoire was profiled, and TCRdb retains in-frame clones only, with some absent. The table has roughly 2.2 million clones, approximately 93% seen once. Material for sequencing was naive CD4+ T cells from PBMCs. The receptors were sampled from a man between 18 and 35 years old in good health. Some clones in this sample may be carry-over from other donors' samples. The CDR3 runs from the conserved cysteine through the conserved F or W. The D gene is left open where the match is weak. A clone size is listed for some rows: how often the clone was seen (once, few, many), or a class if it is expanded.

d_call: NA; j_call: TRBJ1-5; clone_size: NA; v_call: TRBV7-2; cdr3_nt: TGTGCCAGCAGTCGGGAGGGCTTCTACCAGCCCCAGCATTTT; cdr3_aa: CASSREGFYQPQHF
d_call: NA; j_call: TRBJ1-3; clone_size: NA; v_call: TRBV7-2; cdr3_nt: TGTGCCAGCAGCTCACAAATCAGGTTGGCCGGAAACACCATATATTTT; cdr3_aa: CASSSQIRLAGNTIYF
d_call: NA; j_call: TRBJ2-5; clone_size: NA; v_call: TRBV5-1; cdr3_nt: TGCGCCAGCACTATCCGGGAGACCCAGTACTTC; cdr3_aa: CASTIRETQYF
d_call: NA; j_call: TRBJ2-7; clone_size: NA; v_call: TRBV6-6; cdr3_nt: TGTGCCAGCAGTTCGAAGGGGCTATACGAGCAGTACTTC; cdr3_aa: CASSSKGLYEQYF
d_call: NA; j_call: TRBJ2-4; clone_size: NA; v_call: TRBV6-4; cdr3_nt: TGTGCCAGCAGTGACAGGGTTCTAGCCAAAAACATTCAGTACTTC; cdr3_aa: CASSDRVLAKNIQYF
d_call: NA; j_call: TRBJ1-1; clone_size: once; v_call: TRBV4-3; cdr3_nt: TGCGCCAGCAGCCATTTTGGGAAGAACACTGAAGCTTTCTTT; cdr3_aa: CASSHFGKNTEAFF
d_call: NA; j_call: TRBJ2-1; clone_size: once; v_call: TRBV5-4; cdr3_nt: TGTGCCAGCAGCTTCCCGGGCAGTAACACCTACAATGAGCAGTTCTTC; cdr3_aa: CASSFPGSNTYNEQFF
d_call: NA; j_call: TRBJ2-1; clone_size: NA; v_call: TRBV2; cdr3_nt: TGTGCCAGCTCTCAGACAGCTTACAATGAGCAGTTCTTC; cdr3_aa: CASSQTAYNEQFF
d_call: TRBD2; j_call: TRBJ2-7; clone_size: NA; v_call: TRBV9; cdr3_nt: TGTGCCAGCAGCGAGGGCGCTCTAGCGGGAGTCAACGAGCAGTACTTC; cdr3_aa: CASSEGALAGVNEQYF
d_call: TRBD1; j_call: TRBJ2-5; clone_size: NA; v_call: TRBV2; cdr3_nt: TGTGCCAGCACCATGACAGGGAGAGGCGAGACCCAGTACTTC; cdr3_aa: CASTMTGRGETQYF
d_call: NA; j_call: TRBJ1-2; clone_size: NA; v_call: TRBV6-6; cdr3_nt: TGTGCCAGCACTACGGGGGGGCAACGGGGCTACACCTTC; cdr3_aa: CASTTGGQRGYTF
d_call: TRBD2; j_call: TRBJ2-7; clone_size: NA; v_call: TRBV4-2; cdr3_nt: TGTGCCAGCAGCCAAGCGGCGACTAGCGGTTTCTACGAGCAGTACTTC; cdr3_aa: CASSQAATSGFYEQYF
d_call: NA; j_call: TRBJ1-1; clone_size: NA; v_call: TRBV7-3; cdr3_nt: TGTGCCAGCAGCCTAAGTGGCAGGTCGGGGGAGTCAGCTTTCTTT; cdr3_aa: CASSLSGRSGESAFF
d_call: NA; j_call: TRBJ2-2; clone_size: NA; v_call: TRBV5-8; cdr3_nt: TGTGCCAGCAGCCGCCGACACGGGGCGGACACCGGGGAGCTGTTTTTT; cdr3_aa: CASSRRHGADTGELFF
d_call: NA; j_call: TRBJ2-7; clone_size: NA; v_call: TRBV19; cdr3_nt: TGTGCCAGTGCCGGGACATCGTTCTACGAGCAGTACTTC; cdr3_aa: CASAGTSFYEQYF
d_call: NA; j_call: TRBJ1-1; clone_size: NA; v_call: TRBV7-2; cdr3_nt: TGTGCCAGCAGCCTTACCGGAGATTGGGCTTTCTTT; cdr3_aa: CASSLTGDWAFF
d_call: NA; j_call: TRBJ1-1; clone_size: NA; v_call: TRBV7-3; cdr3_nt: TGTGCCAGCAGCTTACAGGACAGCGGCCACACTGAAGCTTTCTTT; cdr3_aa: CASSLQDSGHTEAFF
d_call: TRBD2; j_call: TRBJ2-7; clone_size: NA; v_call: TRBV7-2; cdr3_nt: TGTGCCAGCAGCTTTGCTTTTTCGGGGGGCGAGCAGTACTTC; cdr3_aa: CASSFAFSGGEQYF
d_call: NA; j_call: TRBJ2-7; clone_size: NA; v_call: TRBV29-1; cdr3_nt: TGCAGCGTTGGTACGGGTAGGAGCTCCTACGAGCAGTACTTC; cdr3_aa: CSVGTGRSSYEQYF
d_call: TRBD2; j_call: TRBJ2-3; clone_size: NA; v_call: TRBV7-9; cdr3_nt: TGTGCCAGCAGCTTATCTAGCGGGAGCACAGATACGCAGTATTTT; cdr3_aa: CASSLSSGSTDTQYF
d_call: NA; j_call: TRBJ2-1; clone_size: NA; v_call: TRBV28; cdr3_nt: TGTGCCAGCAGCCCTGGGGGGAACAATGAGCAGTTCTTC; cdr3_aa: CASSPGGNNEQFF